The 13 T cell receptor beta chains listed next were all sequenced from one sample in a study of blood T cell repertoires in COVID-19 (dated by TCRdb to about 2020). Libraries were built with the immunoSEQ multiplex PCR assay. TCRdb took this table from immuneACCESS and kept in-frame rearrangements with V and J called. Such tables lack part of the clones; where checked against another copy, unresolved V genes explain under half of the gap, and the rest is unexplained. The sample table lists 170,000 or so clones, about three quarters of them with a count of one. 26% of the sample goes to the ten largest clones. Input material: peripheral blood. The receptors were sampled from a woman between 70 and 85 years old with acute or convalescent COVID-19.

The rearrangement links TRBV5-8 to TRBJ2-7, with TRBD1 as a possible D gene (6 bases). The CDR3 runs 13 residues. Germline CDR1 and CDR2: SGHTS and YDEGEE. V was shortened by 4 bases and J by 5 bases, with 13 bases between the two germline ends. Here the CDR3 DNA reads TGTGCCAGCAGCCTCGGGACACTTGACGAGCAGTACTTC. It is translated as CASSLGTLDEQYF.

The genes are TRBV7-2 and TRBJ2-3; 7 bases line up with TRBD1. Unmatched junction bases numbered 7, after V lost 5 bases and J lost 2 bases. This CDR3 spans 15 amino acids. Germline CDR1 is SGHTA and CDR2 is FQGNSA. The CDR3 here is CASSKGGQYTDTQYF. The CDR3 bases are TGTGCCAGCAGCAAAGGGGGACAGTACACAGATACGCAGTATTTT.

This clone has a handful of counts. The genes are TRBV6-2 or TRBV6-3 and TRBJ1-5; D gene unclear. Trimming left V 2 bases short and J 0 bases short, with 5 bases between. This CDR3 comprises 14 residues. The germline CDR1 and CDR2 sequences are MNHEY and SVGEGT. The CDR3 reads CASSYRSSNQPQHF. The DNA of the CDR3 is TGTGCCAGCAGTTACCGGTCTAGCAATCAGCCCCAGCATTTT.

This clone was seen only once. The rearrangement uses TRBV6-6 and TRBJ2-3; D is perhaps TRBD2 (6 bases). This CDR3 is 16 amino acids long. V was cut by 0 bases and J by 0 bases, with 10 bases left in between. Looked up from germline, CDR1 is MNHNY and CDR2 is SVGAGI (reference sequence). DNA of the CDR3: TGTGCCAGCAGTTACTCCCCTAGCGCGAGCACAGATACGCAGTATTTT. Translated: CASSYSPSASTDTQYF.

The J gene is TRBJ2-3, the V gene TRBV2; 9 bases agree with TRBD1. This CDR3 is 16 amino acids long. V shed 2 bases and J 3 bases; nucleotides not matched to a gene: 6. The germline V gene has CDR1 SNHLY and CDR2 FYNNEI. The CDR3 DNA is TGTGCCAGCAGTGAATGGTTGACAGGGGGAACAGATACGCAGTATTTT. It translates to CASSEWLTGGTDTQYF.

This clone was detected only a few times. The chain joins TRBV2 to TRBJ1-6, with D possibly being TRBD1 (5 bases). Trimming stripped 6 bases from V and 5 bases from J, with 17 bases between. The CDR3 covers 16 residues. Germline-derived CDR1 and CDR2 are SNHLY and FYNNEI. CDR3 bases: TGTGCCAGCAGCGGGAGTCAGGGAGCAAATAATTCACCCCTCCACTTT. It translates to CASSGSQGANNSPLHF.

V is TRBV15 and J is TRBJ1-3; D unresolved. The CDR3 length is 17 residues. CDR1 is LNHNV, CDR2 YYDKDF, per germline (reference sequence). The ends were cut back, 0 bases at V and 1 base at J, with 13 bases in the middle. The CDR3 DNA sequence: TGTGCCACCAGCAGAGATTTTGGCGGTAGATCTGGAAACACCATATATTTT. Its protein is CATSRDFGGRSGNTIYF.

This clone appeared once. This chain joins TRBV7-9 and TRBJ2-3; 9 positions match TRBD2. The CDR3 runs to 18 residues. In germline, CDR1 is SEHNR, CDR2 FQNEAQ (reference sequence). With V trimmed by 4 bases and J by 4 bases, 15 bases remained unmatched. The DNA for the CDR3 is TGTGCCAGCAGCTCCCATAGCGGGAGTATATTAAGTCCAGATACGCAGTATTTT. This gives the protein CASSSHSGSILSPDTQYF.

The J gene is TRBJ1-1, the V gene TRBV27, with D perhaps matching TRBD1 (6 bases). Germline CDR1 and CDR2: MNHEY and SMNVEV (reference sequence). The CDR3 loop spans 13 amino acids. Trimming left V 4 bases short and J 1 base short, with 7 bases between. The CDR3 DNA reads as TGTGCCAGCAGTTACAGGGAGAACACTGAAGCTTTCTTT. Protein product: CASSYRENTEAFF.

This chain joins TRBV5-8 and TRBJ1-1; no definite D call. Germline V gene data show CDR1 as SGHTS and CDR2 as YDEGEE. V lost 4 bases and J 1 base, leaving 14 bases between the germline ends. This CDR3 is 15 amino acids long. In DNA, the CDR3 is TGTGCCAGCAGCGGACTTTATGGTCCGAACACTGAAGCTTTCTTT. It translates to CASSGLYGPNTEAFF.

J is TRBJ2-2 and V is TRBV6-2 or TRBV6-3; TRBD2 matches at 8 bases. With 4 bases clipped from V and 1 base from J, the junction kept 2 bases outside the gene matches. CDR1 is MNHEY and CDR2 is SVGEGT in the germline V gene. The CDR3 length is 15 residues. CDR3 protein: CASSSLAGNTGELFF. The CDR3 bases are TGTGCCAGCAGTTCGCTAGCGGGGAACACCGGGGAGCTGTTTTTT.

The chain has TRBV7-2 and TRBJ1-5; 7 bases are a match to TRBD1. Germline values: CDR1 SGHTA, CDR2 FQGNSA. The length of the CDR3 is 16 residues. The V segment lost 5 bases and the J segment 6 bases; nucleotides outside the gene matches: 13. CDR3 residues: CASSHDTDRAGQPQHF. CDR3 nucleotides: TGTGCCAGCAGCCACGACACAGACAGGGCCGGTCAGCCCCAGCATTTT.

This sequence joins TRBV11-2 and TRBJ2-7, with D perhaps matching TRBD1 (5 bases). The V and J ends lost 2 bases and 2 bases respectively, with 10 bases between them. Looked up from germline, CDR1 is SGHAT and CDR2 is FQNNGV. CDR3 size: 14 residues. DNA for the CDR3: TGTGCCAGCAGCTTATGGCCCAGGGCCTACGAGCAGTACTTC. Its protein product is CASSLWPRAYEQYF.